This T cell receptor (beta chain) came from a study of T cells in Graves' hyperthyroidism and ophthalmopathy. Points from the study as a whole: Most thyroid clonotypes expanded above 0.001 were also detected in blood.

Patients aged 18 to 65 had newly diagnosed hyperthyroidism of under 2 months' duration. Any patient presenting with uncontrolled infection, other autoimmune disease, pregnancy or lactation was left out. The TCR beta CDR3 regions underwent amplification using RNA transcripts as the source. TCR CDR3 underwent first-round RT-PCR with the HTBI primer set. TCRdb reprocessed the multiplex PCR reads via MiXCR and lists one record per CDR3 protein. This sample has 160,000 or so distinct CDR3 sequences; roughly 9.4% occur once, and the top ten carry approximately 20%. This clonotype occurred many times. As yet, its antigen is unknown. The receptor comes from a woman aged 18-35 years with Graves' hyperthyroidism that later progressed to Graves' ophthalmopathy. The sequencing sample was made of blood.

CDR3 region: CSARDLLAGHYEQYF. The CDR3 DNA reads as TGCAGTGCTAGAGATCTGTTAGCGGGACACTACGAGCAGTACTTC. The V gene is TRBV20-1, the J gene TRBJ2-7, with 8 bases that match TRBD2. CDR1 is DFQATT, CDR2 SNEGSKA, per germline (reference sequence). This CDR3 has 15 residues. J gave up 3 bases and V 0 bases, and 7 bases lay outside the gene matches.